This record looks at one T cell receptor beta chain sequence and its context. The data were produced by immunoSEQ multiplex PCR, yet TCRdb's version contains in-frame clones alone and is incomplete. The data contain approximately 84,000 clones, less than 85% of them seen just once; the ten biggest clones take up about an eighth. The CDR3 consists of 14 residues. V lost 10 bases and J 0 bases, leaving 13 bases between the germline ends. Germline loops: CDR1 LNHDA, CDR2 SQIVND (reference sequence). The sample comes from a study of blood T cell repertoires in COVID-19. Study information: Sources were T cells, B-cell-depleted T cells, or PBMCs; the material itself was cDNA or gDNA.

V usage is TRBV19 and J usage is TRBJ1-3, with D possibly TRBD1 on 5 matching bases. This receptor was obtained from a human donor in a cohort sampled during active COVID-19. Sequenced material: peripheral blood. The CDR3 loop is CATIQGNSGNTIYF. The CDR3 DNA reads as TGTGCCACTATTCAGGGCAACTCTGGAAACACCATATATTTT.